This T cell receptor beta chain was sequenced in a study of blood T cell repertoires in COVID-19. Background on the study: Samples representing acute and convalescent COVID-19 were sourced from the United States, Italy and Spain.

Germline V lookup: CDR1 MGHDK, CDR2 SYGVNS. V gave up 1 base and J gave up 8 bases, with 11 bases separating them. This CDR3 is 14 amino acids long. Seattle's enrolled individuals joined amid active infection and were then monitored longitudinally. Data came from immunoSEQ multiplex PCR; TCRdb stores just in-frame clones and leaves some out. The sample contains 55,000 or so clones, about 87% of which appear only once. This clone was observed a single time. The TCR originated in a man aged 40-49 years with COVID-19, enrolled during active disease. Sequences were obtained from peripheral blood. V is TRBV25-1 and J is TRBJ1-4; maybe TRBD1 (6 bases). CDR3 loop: CASSEWGGQEKLFF. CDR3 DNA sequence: TGTGCCAGCAGTGAATGGGGGGGCCAGGAAAAACTGTTTTTT.